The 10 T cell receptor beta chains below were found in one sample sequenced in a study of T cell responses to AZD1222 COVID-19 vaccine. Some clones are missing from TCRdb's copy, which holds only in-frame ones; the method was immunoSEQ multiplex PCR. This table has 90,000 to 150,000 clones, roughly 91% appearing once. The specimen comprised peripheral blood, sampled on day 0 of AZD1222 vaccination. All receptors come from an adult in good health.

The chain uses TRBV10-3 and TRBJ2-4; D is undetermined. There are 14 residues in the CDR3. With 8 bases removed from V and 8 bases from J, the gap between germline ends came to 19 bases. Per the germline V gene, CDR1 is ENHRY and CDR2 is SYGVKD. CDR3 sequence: CAIRATVFGDIQYF. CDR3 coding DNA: TGTGCCATCCGGGCAACAGTTTTTGGCGACATTCAGTACTTC.

In DNA, the CDR3 is TGCAGCGTTGCAGGGACTAGCGGAAACAATGAGCAGTTCTTC. The encoded protein is CSVAGTSGNNEQFF. The chain links TRBV29-1 to TRBJ2-1, with 11 positions matching TRBD2. Trimming took 4 bases from V and 5 from J; bases not matched to a gene: 4. The germline V gene encodes CDR1 SQVTM and CDR2 ANQGSEA. The CDR3 is 14 residues long.

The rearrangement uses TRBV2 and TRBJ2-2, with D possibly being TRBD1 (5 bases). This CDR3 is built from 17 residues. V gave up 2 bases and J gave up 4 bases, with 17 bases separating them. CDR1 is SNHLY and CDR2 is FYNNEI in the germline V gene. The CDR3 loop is CASSEMLGRVATGELFF. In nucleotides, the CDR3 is TGTGCCAGCAGTGAAATGTTGGGCAGGGTCGCCACCGGGGAGCTGTTTTTT.

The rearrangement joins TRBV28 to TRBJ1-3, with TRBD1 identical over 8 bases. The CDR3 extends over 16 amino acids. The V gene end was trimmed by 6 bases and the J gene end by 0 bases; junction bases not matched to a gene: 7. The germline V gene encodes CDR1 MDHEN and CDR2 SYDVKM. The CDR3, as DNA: TGTGCCAGCAGGTGGACAGGGAAAGACTCTGGAAACACCATATATTTT. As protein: CASRWTGKDSGNTIYF.

CDR3 nucleotide sequence: TGTGCCAGCAGCCCCCAACGAGGGGGCTCCACTGAAGCTTTCTTT. Protein sequence: CASSPQRGGSTEAFF. The V and J genes are TRBV3-1 (or the pseudogene TRBV3-2) and TRBJ1-1, with 7 bases matching TRBD1. The CDR3 runs 15 residues. Germline V CDR1 and CDR2: LGHDT, YNNKEL (reference sequence). The ends lost 4 bases at V and 4 bases at J; junction bases unmatched: 9.

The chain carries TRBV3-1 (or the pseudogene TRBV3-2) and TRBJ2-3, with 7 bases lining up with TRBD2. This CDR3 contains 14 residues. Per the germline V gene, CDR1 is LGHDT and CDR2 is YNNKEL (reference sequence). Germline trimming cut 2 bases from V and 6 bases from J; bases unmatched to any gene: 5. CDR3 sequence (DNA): TGTGCCAGCAGCCAAATGGCGGGAGCGGATACGCAGTATTTT. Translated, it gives CASSQMAGADTQYF.

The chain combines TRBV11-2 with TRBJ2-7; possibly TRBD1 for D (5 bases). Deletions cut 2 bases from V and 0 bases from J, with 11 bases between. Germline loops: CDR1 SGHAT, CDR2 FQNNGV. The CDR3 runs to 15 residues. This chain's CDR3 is CASSLWGSISYEQYF. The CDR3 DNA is TGTGCCAGCAGCTTATGGGGCAGTATCTCCTACGAGCAGTACTTC.

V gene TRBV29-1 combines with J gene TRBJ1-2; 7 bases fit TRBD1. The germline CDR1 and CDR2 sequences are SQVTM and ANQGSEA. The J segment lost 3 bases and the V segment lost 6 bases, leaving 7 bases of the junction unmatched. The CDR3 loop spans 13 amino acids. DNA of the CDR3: TGCAGCGTAACCCTCACAGGGGACTATGGCTACACCTTC. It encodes CSVTLTGDYGYTF. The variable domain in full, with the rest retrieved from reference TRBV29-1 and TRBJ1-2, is SAVISQKPSRDICQRGTSLTIQCQVDSQVTMMFWYRQQPGQSLTLIATANQGSEATYESGFVIDKFPISRPNLTFSTLTVSNMSPEDSSIYLCSVTLTGDYGYTFGSGTRLTVV.

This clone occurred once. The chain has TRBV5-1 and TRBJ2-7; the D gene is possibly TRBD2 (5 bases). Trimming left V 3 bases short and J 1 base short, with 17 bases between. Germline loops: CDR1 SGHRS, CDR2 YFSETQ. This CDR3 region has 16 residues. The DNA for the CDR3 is TGCGCCAGCAGCTCCCCCGGCGAGGGCGTGTCCTACGAGCAGTACTTC. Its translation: CASSSPGEGVSYEQYF. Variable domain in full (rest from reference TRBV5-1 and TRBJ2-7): KAGVTQTPRYLIKTRGQQVTLSCSPISGHRSVSWYQQTPGQGLQFLFEYFSETQRNKGNFPGRFSGRQFSNSRSEMNVSTLELGDSALYLCASSSPGEGVSYEQYFGPGTRLTVT.

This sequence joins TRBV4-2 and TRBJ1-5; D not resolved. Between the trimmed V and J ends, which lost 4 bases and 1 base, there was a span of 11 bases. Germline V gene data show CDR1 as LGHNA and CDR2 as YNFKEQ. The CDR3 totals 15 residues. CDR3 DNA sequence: TGTGCCAGCAGCCCAGAGGAGACGAGCAATCAGCCCCAGCATTTT. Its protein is CASSPEETSNQPQHF.